Shown below are 28 T cell receptor beta chains from a single sample sequenced in a study of T cells in Graves' hyperthyroidism and ophthalmopathy (dated by TCRdb to the late 2010s). Receptors were amplified or captured by multiplex PCR. Sequencer: Illumina HiSeq 2000. Amplification of TCR beta CDR3 regions was carried out from RNA transcripts. A first-round RT-PCR of the TCR CDR3 used the HTBI primer set with the Qiagen OneStep RT-PCR kit. TCRdb's own reprocessing of the public reads used fastp at Q25 and MiXCR and kept productive beta chains. Rows merge per CDR3 protein into single entries with the most common DNA and genes. This sample has 450,000 to 600,000 distinct CDR3 sequences in its table, and less than 15% of those were observed once. The ten largest clones add up to roughly 14% of the sample. Sample: blood. The receptors shown here come from a woman in her 40s with Graves' hyperthyroidism.

This clonotype was seen ten or more times. The J gene is TRBJ2-1, the V gene TRBV30, with 7 bases fitting TRBD2. Trimming removed 4 bases from V and 8 bases from J; junction bases left unmatched: 11. This CDR3 comprises 14 residues. Germline V CDR1 and CDR2: GTSNPN, SVGIG (reference sequence). For the CDR3, the DNA is TGTGCCTGGAATGGCGGAGGACTAGTCGATGAGCAGTTCTTC. This codes for CAWNGGGLVDEQFF.

This chain links TRBV5-1 with TRBJ1-3; maybe TRBD1 (6 bases). In germline, CDR1 is SGHRS, CDR2 YFSETQ. Deletions cut 0 bases from V and 2 bases from J, with 12 bases between. CDR3 length equals 16 residues. Written as DNA, the CDR3 is TGCGCCAGCAGCTTGGAGTTGCAGGGGACTGGAAACACCATATATTTT. It yields the protein CASSLELQGTGNTIYF.

The chain combines TRBV5-5 with TRBJ1-5; D is unresolved. Germline CDR1 and CDR2: SGHKS and YYEKEE (reference sequence). Trimming left V 4 bases short and J 4 bases short, with 9 bases between. The CDR3 runs to 13 residues. CDR3 bases: TGTGCCAGCAGCCCGGCCCCGAATCAGCCCCAGCATTTT. Residues: CASSPAPNQPQHF.

This clonotype has ten or more counts. V usage is TRBV18 and J usage is TRBJ2-1, with 7 bases that match TRBD1. Per the germline V gene, CDR1 is KGHSH and CDR2 is LQKENI. J lost 6 bases, V lost 1 base, and 3 bases had no gene match. The CDR3 has 14 amino acids. DNA for the CDR3: TGTGCCAGCTCACCACGTAACAGGGGCAATGAGCAGTTCTTC. It translates to CASSPRNRGNEQFF.

Of note for this clonotype: This may arise from a read error, as a much more abundant clone is one base away. The chain carries TRBV7-8 and TRBJ2-1; tentative D call: TRBD1 (6 bases). The germline V and J ends were trimmed by 5 bases and 9 bases, with 17 bases remaining between them. The CDR3 has 14 residues. Germline CDR1 is SGHVS and CDR2 is FQNEAQ. CDR3 amino acids: CASSLGTTGGEQFF. Written as DNA, the CDR3 is TGTGCCAGCAGCCTAGGGACAACTGGAGGTGAGCAGTTCTTC.

This clonotype has at least ten counts. This chain links TRBV10-2 with TRBJ2-5; no definite D call. Germline V gives CDR1 WSHSY, CDR2 SAAADI. The V end lost 2 bases, the J end lost 5 bases, and 9 bases lay between the germline ends. The CDR3 is 13 residues long. The CDR3 loop is CASSEPSGETQYF. The DNA of the CDR3 is TGCGCCAGCAGTGAGCCCAGTGGGGAGACCCAGTACTTC.

This clonotype has a handful of counts. CDR3 protein: CASSQGEGAYGYTF. For the CDR3, the DNA is TGTGCCAGCAGCCAAGGCGAAGGGGCCTATGGCTACACCTTC. The chain couples TRBV3-1 to TRBJ1-2; tentative D call: TRBD1 (5 bases). The CDR3 runs 14 residues. Deletions cut 1 base from V and 4 bases from J, with 10 bases between. The germline CDR1 and CDR2 sequences are LGHDT and YNNKEL (reference sequence).

Ten or more counts support this clonotype. V and J are TRBV9 and TRBJ2-3, with 8 positions matching TRBD2. V shed 2 bases and J 0 bases; nucleotides not matched to a gene: 2. CDR3 size: 15 residues. Germline V CDR1 and CDR2: SGDLS, YYNGEE. The CDR3 loop reads CASSVREGSTDTQYF. CDR3 coding DNA: TGTGCCAGCAGCGTCCGGGAGGGAAGCACAGATACGCAGTATTTT.

This chain joins TRBV3-1 and TRBJ1-2, with D maybe TRBD1 (5 bases). CDR1 and CDR2 (germline): LGHDT, YNNKEL (reference sequence). CDR3 length: 14 amino acids. Trimming removed 0 bases from V and 7 bases from J, with 12 bases in between. The CDR3: CASSQDLRVGGYTF. CDR3 nucleotide sequence: TGTGCCAGCAGCCAAGATCTCAGGGTAGGTGGCTACACCTTC.

The chain's CDR3 is CASSYQPGQGNPEAFF. Here the CDR3 DNA reads TGTGCCAGCAGCTACCAACCGGGACAGGGTAACCCTGAAGCTTTCTTT. The chain uses TRBV7-8 and TRBJ1-1; 9 bases agree with TRBD1. The J segment lost 6 bases and the V segment lost 4 bases, leaving 12 bases of the junction unmatched. The CDR3 contains 16 residues. Germline V CDR1 and CDR2: SGHVS, FQNEAQ.

This clonotype was detected only a few times. The gene calls are TRBV11-2 and TRBJ2-7, with D unclear. There are 15 residues in the CDR3. The V and J ends lost 0 bases and 0 bases respectively, with 9 bases between them. Germline V gives CDR1 SGHAT, CDR2 FQNNGV. The CDR3 DNA reads as TGTGCCAGCAGCTTAGATCGAGTGAGCTCCTACGAGCAGTACTTC. Amino acid sequence: CASSLDRVSSYEQYF.

This sequence joins TRBV5-6 and TRBJ2-3, with 9 nucleotides matching TRBD1. In germline, CDR1 is SGHDT, CDR2 YYEEEE. V shed 4 bases and J 1 base; nucleotides not matched to a gene: 7. CDR3 length equals 16 residues. The DNA of the CDR3 is TGTGCCAGCAGCACCAGGACAGGGGTCCGCACAGATACGCAGTATTTT. Translated, it gives CASSTRTGVRTDTQYF.

The table lists this clonotype with many counts. In DNA form, the CDR3 reads TGTGCCAGCAGTTCGTTAGCGGTCCAGCAGGCAGATACGCAGTATTTT. Translating it yields CASSSLAVQQADTQYF. The V call is TRBV28, the J call TRBJ2-3; possible D gene TRBD2, 6 bases. This CDR3 has 16 amino acids. V was pared by 4 bases and J by 4 bases, with 18 bases between. CDR1 is MDHEN and CDR2 is SYDVKM in the germline V gene. Filled out from reference TRBV28 and TRBJ2-3, the complete variable domain reads DVKVTQSSRYLVKRTGEKVFLECVQDMDHENMFWYRQDPGLGLRLIYFSYDVKMKEKGDIPEGYSVSREKKERFSLILESASTNQTSMYLCASSSLAVQQADTQYFGPGTRLTVL.

This clonotype was seen only once. The CDR3 DNA follows: TGTGCCAGCAGCCGTCCAGACAGCAGCGATTCACCCCTCCACTTT. Translating gives CASSRPDSSDSPLHF. The rearrangement joins TRBV7-2 to TRBJ1-6; D is possibly TRBD1 (5 bases). The V gene lost 5 bases and the J gene lost 8 bases, with 16 bases spanning the gap. CDR3 length equals 15 residues. Germline V gene lookup returns CDR1 SGHTA and CDR2 FQGNSA.

This clonotype has a count of ten or more. The V call is TRBV11-2, the J call TRBJ1-2, with TRBD1 as a possible D gene (5 bases). Germline loops: CDR1 SGHAT, CDR2 FQNNGV. The CDR3 length is 18 residues. V was clipped by 1 base and J by 5 bases, with 23 bases between them. The CDR3 is CASSLGHGAGSFNYGYTF. The CDR3 coding sequence is TGTGCCAGCAGCTTAGGCCACGGGGCAGGCTCTTTCAATTATGGCTACACCTTC.

Ten or more counts support this clonotype. The chain combines TRBV7-3 with TRBJ2-5, with unresolved D. This CDR3 comprises 13 residues. The germline V gene has CDR1 SGHTA and CDR2 FQGTGA. V lost 1 base to trimming and J lost 5 bases, with 8 bases between them. As DNA, the CDR3 is TGTGCCAGCAGCTTAAGCAATTCGGAGACCCAGTACTTC. Translating it yields CASSLSNSETQYF.

The chain links TRBV6-1 to TRBJ2-7, with 10 bases lining up with TRBD1. V lost 6 bases to trimming and J lost 3 bases; unmatched junction nucleotides: 11. The CDR3 runs 16 residues. Per the germline V gene, CDR1 is MNHNS and CDR2 is SASEGT. CDR3 nucleotides: TGTGCCAGCAGCCAAGGGGGGGACAGGGGCATCTACGAGCAGTACTTC. Its translation: CASSQGGDRGIYEQYF.

This clonotype was seen repeatedly, ten times or more. The chain is built from TRBV11-2 and TRBJ2-1; no clear D gene. V dropped 2 bases and J dropped 7 bases, with 12 bases sitting between them. Germline loops: CDR1 SGHAT, CDR2 FQNNGV. CDR3 size: 14 residues. CDR3 protein: CASSLLQEWNEQFF. The CDR3 bases are TGTGCCAGCAGCTTACTCCAGGAGTGGAATGAGCAGTTCTTC.

V and J are TRBV18 and TRBJ2-7; perhaps TRBD1 as D (6 bases). CDR1 and CDR2 from the germline V gene are KGHSH and LQKENI. The CDR3 is 15 amino acids. V was trimmed by 2 bases and J by 0 bases, leaving 11 bases between them. The CDR3 coding sequence is TGTGCCAGCTCACCAGGGTACAGGGACTCCTACGAGCAGTACTTC. This encodes CASSPGYRDSYEQYF.

There are many counts of this clonotype. V is TRBV12-3 or TRBV12-4 and J is TRBJ2-1; D unresolved. CDR3 length: 14 amino acids. V was trimmed by 1 base and J by 6 bases, leaving 10 bases between them. The CDR3 region is CASSLVLRANEQFF. In nucleotides, the CDR3 is TGTGCCAGCAGTTTAGTCCTCCGGGCCAATGAGCAGTTCTTC.

In this sample, this clonotype turned up many times. The rearrangement joins TRBV5-1 to TRBJ2-2; D remains ambiguous. CDR3 length: 16 residues. V was clipped by 5 bases and J by 4 bases, with 18 bases between them. Germline assignment: CDR1 SGHRS and CDR2 YFSETQ. The CDR3 coding sequence is TGCGCCAGCAGGCCCAGCCCGGGCATGTTCACCGGGGAGCTGTTTTTT. Translation gives CASRPSPGMFTGELFF. Drawing the rest from reference TRBV5-1 and TRBJ2-2, the complete variable domain is KAGVTQTPRYLIKTRGQQVTLSCSPISGHRSVSWYQQTPGQGLQFLFEYFSETQRNKGNFPGRFSGRQFSNSRSEMNVSTLELGDSALYLCASRPSPGMFTGELFFGEGSRLTVL.

This chain uses TRBV20-1 with TRBJ2-7; D not certain. CDR3 size: 10 residues. Trimming took off 6 bases at V and 7 bases at J, with 10 bases between the two ends. Germline V CDR1 and CDR2: DFQATT, SNEGSKA (reference sequence). The CDR3 protein is CSANPEEQYF. CDR3 coding DNA: TGCAGTGCGAATCCTGAGGAGCAGTACTTC.

This clonotype has only a few counts. The V gene is TRBV9, the J gene TRBJ2-7; 8 bases line up with TRBD2. CDR3 length equals 16 residues. CDR1 SGDLS and CDR2 YYNGEE come from the germline V gene. Germline trimming cut 0 bases from V and 2 bases from J; bases unmatched to any gene: 7. The CDR3 spells CASSVGASGPPYEQYF. CDR3 DNA sequence: TGTGCCAGCAGCGTAGGGGCTAGCGGGCCCCCCTACGAGCAGTACTTC.

The table lists this clonotype with a few counts. A junction boundary mismatches the germline segment, possibly from a read error. The chain is built from TRBV2 and TRBJ2-1; 9 bases agree with TRBD2. Germline values: CDR1 SNHLY, CDR2 FYNNEI. The CDR3 spans 21 residues. In nucleotides, the CDR3 is TGTGCCACCAGTCCATCCAAAGGCCGGCTAGCGGGGTTTCCCTCCTACAATGAGCAGTTCTTC. Its translation: CATSPSKGRLAGFPSYNEQFF.

At least ten counts were recorded for this clonotype. The gene calls are TRBV2 and TRBJ2-7; D could derive from TRBD1 or TRBD2 (7 bases each). The CDR3 runs to 15 residues. The germline V gene encodes CDR1 SNHLY and CDR2 FYNNEI. V lost 0 bases and J 5 bases, leaving 14 bases between the germline ends. This CDR3 is CASSEALQGGDEQYF. CDR3 coding DNA: TGTGCCAGCAGTGAAGCGCTTCAGGGGGGGGACGAGCAGTACTTC.

This clonotype was seen repeatedly, ten times or more. The CDR3 DNA follows: TGTGCCAGCAGTGGAGGACAGGGGGCTGACTACGAGCAGTACTTC. As protein: CASSGGQGADYEQYF. The J gene is TRBJ2-7, the V gene TRBV28, with TRBD1 identical over 11 bases. The V gene's germline CDR1 is MDHEN and CDR2 SYDVKM. J gave up 3 bases and V 5 bases, and 6 bases lay outside the gene matches. The CDR3 extends over 15 amino acids.

This clonotype was found many times. The chain joins TRBV12-3 or TRBV12-4 to TRBJ2-7; D remains unclear. The V end lost 5 bases, the J end lost 2 bases, and 7 bases lay between the germline ends. The CDR3 has 12 residues. The CDR3, as DNA: TGTGCCAGCAGTAAGGATCCCTACGAGCAGTACTTC. Translation gives CASSKDPYEQYF.

This clonotype was found many times. The chain carries TRBV2 and TRBJ1-6, with 8 bases fitting TRBD1. Germline-derived CDR1 and CDR2 are SNHLY and FYNNEI. The CDR3 has 17 amino acids. With 3 bases clipped from V and 3 bases from J, the junction kept 7 bases outside the gene matches. Written as DNA, the CDR3 is TGTGCCAGCAGTGATTTCCCAGGGGGCGGCTATAATTCACCCCTCCACTTT. It encodes CASSDFPGGGYNSPLHF.